This T cell receptor beta chain comes out of a study of molecular identifiers for immune sequencing clone quantification. The germline V gene has CDR1 SGHKS and CDR2 YYEKEE (reference sequence). The CDR3 is 15 residues long. V shed 4 bases, J shed 3 bases, and the junction held 7 bases outside the gene matches. In TCRdb, the PCR reads were re-called with MiXCR into one record per CDR3 protein. The data hold about half a million distinct CDR3 sequences, with about a fifth observed a single time. The J gene is TRBJ2-7, the V gene TRBV5-5; 10 positions match TRBD1. The clonotype originates from a human donor in good health. Some libraries in this study had Jurkat cell RNA spiked in. Specimen: naive CD8+ T cells from blood, with Jurkat cell RNA spiked in. Documented subset: FACS-sorted CD8+CD4-CCR7+CD45RA+ naive T cells. The CDR3 region has the DNA TGTGCCAGCAGCCGTGGGACAGGGGAGAACTACGAGCAGTACTTC. Protein product: CASSRGTGENYEQYF.